This T cell receptor beta chain was sequenced in a study of a mutant IDH1 vaccine in newly diagnosed glioma. Study-wide context: Vaccination was launched 4-6 weeks after radiotherapy alone, or with temozolomide cycles. Prior therapy was radiotherapy, temozolomide, or both; most received both.

Germline V gene sequence: CDR1 MNHNY, CDR2 SVGAGI (reference sequence). Trimming pared 5 bases from V and 0 bases from J, leaving 11 bases between. The CDR3 extends over 15 amino acids. Documented time point: week 5, during vaccination. Topical imiquimod accompanied each vaccine dose, which consisted of 300 ug of mutant IDH1 20-mer peptide. For this clone: The antigen remains unidentified.

Study-wide points: With respect to changes in top peripheral T cell clonotypes, pseudoprogression seemed unrelated.

Assay: immunoSEQ multiplex PCR; the TCRdb copy retains only in-frame clones and omits some. This table holds about 40,000 clones, 91% found once. The TCR was taken from a man between 50 and 59 years old with glioma. The chain couples TRBV6-6 to TRBJ1-5; D might be TRBD1 (5 bases). Sequenced material: PBMCs, taken from a glioma patient whose treatment included an IDH1 peptide vaccine. This chain's CDR3 is CASSRDSNSNQPQHF. The CDR3 DNA follows: TGTGCCAGCAGTCGAGACAGCAATAGCAATCAGCCCCAGCATTTT.